What follows are 15 T cell receptor beta chains derived from one specimen sequenced in a study of PD-1 blockade in classical Hodgkin lymphoma. Documented time point: cycle 4 day 1 (C4D1), after around six weeks of nivolumab. Every patient relapsed after autologous stem cell transplantation, and brentuximab vedotin exposure varied. Using immunoSEQ multiplex PCR, the repertoire was profiled, and TCRdb retains in-frame clones only, with some absent. The sample consists of approximately 19,000 clones, around 76% of them appearing once. The sample here was peripheral blood mononuclear cells (PBMCs), taken before the fourth cycle of nivolumab. These receptors were collected from a human donor with classical Hodgkin lymphoma.

This sequence joins TRBV4-1 and TRBJ1-6; TRBD1 aligns across 8 bases. This CDR3 region has 17 residues. The germline V gene has CDR1 MGHRA and CDR2 YSYEKL. V shed 1 base and J 7 bases; nucleotides not matched to a gene: 9. This chain's CDR3 is CASSQAPGTGLNSPLHF. The CDR3 nucleotides are TGCGCCAGCAGCCAAGCCCCTGGGACAGGCTTAAATTCACCCCTCCACTTT.

This clone is medium-sized within its sample. This chain links TRBV25-1 with TRBJ1-1, with TRBD1 matching 8 bases. J gave up 8 bases and V 1 base, and 6 bases lay outside the gene matches. The germline V gene has CDR1 MGHDK and CDR2 SYGVNS. The CDR3 length is 14 residues. DNA of the CDR3: TGTGCCAGCAGTGAATTGGAAGACAGGGGAGAAGCTTTCTTT. Its translation is CASSELEDRGEAFF.

The rearrangement links TRBV7-2 to TRBJ1-1; no clear D. Germline V gene data show CDR1 as SGHTA and CDR2 as FQGNSA. V lost 0 bases and J lost 5, with 13 bases in between. The CDR3 has 15 residues. In nucleotides, the CDR3 is TGTGCCAGCAGCTTAGCGTACTGGGCTAGAACTGAAGCTTTCTTT. Translation: CASSLAYWARTEAFF.

This chain connects TRBV6-6 to TRBJ1-6; no clear D. The CDR3 consists of 13 residues. Trimming shortened V by 6 bases and J by 8 bases, and 11 bases separated the two germline ends. The germline gives CDR1 MNHNY, CDR2 SVGAGI (reference sequence). The CDR3 DNA is TGTGCCAGCAGGGCTCCCAACGATTCACCCCTCCACTTT. Translating it yields CASRAPNDSPLHF.

This chain uses TRBV6-6 with TRBJ2-5; no definite D call. This CDR3 comprises 11 residues. Trimming pared 1 base from V and 5 bases from J, leaving 2 bases between. Germline V gives CDR1 MNHNY, CDR2 SVGAGI (reference sequence). CDR3 in amino acids: CASSYLETQYF. Written as DNA, the CDR3 is TGTGCCAGCAGTTACTTGGAGACCCAGTACTTC.

The chain carries TRBV30 and TRBJ2-7, with D maybe TRBD2 (5 bases). CDR1 GTSNPN and CDR2 SVGIG come from the germline V gene (reference sequence). CDR3 size: 13 residues. V was clipped by 1 base and J by 2 bases, with 9 bases between them. The CDR3 DNA follows: TGTGCCTGGAGTGGGACTCAAGCCTACGAGCAGTACTTC. Protein sequence: CAWSGTQAYEQYF.

The chain links TRBV20-1 to TRBJ2-7; D ambiguous. V was trimmed by 3 bases and J by 4 bases, leaving 7 bases between them. This CDR3 comprises 11 residues. CDR1 and CDR2 (germline): DFQATT, SNEGSKA (reference sequence). CDR3 sequence (DNA): TGCAGTGCTAGGACGGGTTACGAGCAGTACGTC. It encodes CSARTGYEQYV.

CDR3 loop: CASSFPRGSSYGYTF. The DNA for the CDR3 is TGTGCCAGCAGTTTTCCTCGGGGGTCCAGCTATGGCTACACCTTC. This rearrangement joins TRBV28 to TRBJ1-2; D might be TRBD1 (5 bases). CDR1 and CDR2 (germline): MDHEN, SYDVKM. The CDR3 runs 15 residues. With 3 bases removed from V and 4 bases from J, the gap between germline ends came to 15 bases.

This clone was counted a single time. The genes are TRBV6-1 and TRBJ1-2; D remains unclear. Germline CDR1 is MNHNS and CDR2 is SASEGT. The length of the CDR3 is 17 residues. Trimming stripped 1 base from V and 6 bases from J, with 21 bases between. The CDR3 is CASSEEVVRWGRDGYTF. In DNA form, the CDR3 reads TGTGCCAGCAGTGAAGAGGTCGTTCGTTGGGGTCGGGATGGCTACACCTTC.

This clone was counted between two and nine times. The V call is TRBV19, the J call TRBJ1-2; D gene unclear. CDR1 and CDR2 from the germline V gene are LNHDA and SQIVND (reference sequence). Trimming left V 3 bases short and J 4 bases short, with 9 bases between. This CDR3 region has 13 residues. The CDR3 loop reads CASSMLGSYGYTF. Written as DNA, the CDR3 is TGTGCCAGTAGTATGCTCGGGTCCTATGGCTACACCTTC.

The V call is TRBV7-2, the J call TRBJ2-7; a possible D gene is TRBD2 (6 bases). V was pared by 0 bases and J by 2 bases, with 17 bases between. Germline assignment: CDR1 SGHTA and CDR2 FQGNSA. The CDR3 is 17 amino acids. CDR3 in DNA: TGTGCCAGCAGCTTAGCCCAAGGCAGGGAGGAGACCTACGAGCAGTACTTC. Its translation: CASSLAQGREETYEQYF.

The chain joins TRBV19 to TRBJ1-1, with D possibly matching TRBD1 (6 bases). The germline V gene has CDR1 LNHDA and CDR2 SQIVND (reference sequence). The CDR3 runs 16 residues. V lost 5 bases and J lost 1, with 17 bases in between. The CDR3 protein is CASSVLLGTQNTEAFF. DNA of the CDR3: TGTGCCAGTAGTGTCCTACTGGGGACACAGAACACTGAAGCTTTCTTT.

The chain links TRBV19 to TRBJ1-5; D is unresolved. This CDR3 has 14 residues. With 1 base removed from V and 2 bases from J, the gap between germline ends came to 6 bases. The germline V gene encodes CDR1 LNHDA and CDR2 SQIVND (reference sequence). CDR3 coding DNA: TGTGCCAGTAGTATAGTGTTTGGCAATCAGCCCCAGCATTTT. Its protein product is CASSIVFGNQPQHF.

The chain couples TRBV5-6 to TRBJ2-2; no firm D call. This CDR3 region has 14 residues. The V end was cut by 5 bases, the J end by 2 bases, with 10 bases between. Germline V CDR1 and CDR2: SGHDT, YYEEEE. CDR3: CASRPWLNTGELFF. As DNA, the CDR3 is TGTGCCAGCAGGCCGTGGCTCAACACCGGGGAGCTGTTTTTT.

This chain connects TRBV19 to TRBJ1-1, with 11 bases matching TRBD1. The trim removed 5 bases at V and 4 bases at J, leaving 6 bases unmatched. This CDR3 spans 15 amino acids. Germline CDR1 and CDR2: LNHDA and SQIVND (reference sequence). The CDR3 reads CASSDAGTGGTEAFF. The CDR3 DNA is TGTGCCAGTAGTGATGCCGGGACAGGGGGCACTGAAGCTTTCTTT.